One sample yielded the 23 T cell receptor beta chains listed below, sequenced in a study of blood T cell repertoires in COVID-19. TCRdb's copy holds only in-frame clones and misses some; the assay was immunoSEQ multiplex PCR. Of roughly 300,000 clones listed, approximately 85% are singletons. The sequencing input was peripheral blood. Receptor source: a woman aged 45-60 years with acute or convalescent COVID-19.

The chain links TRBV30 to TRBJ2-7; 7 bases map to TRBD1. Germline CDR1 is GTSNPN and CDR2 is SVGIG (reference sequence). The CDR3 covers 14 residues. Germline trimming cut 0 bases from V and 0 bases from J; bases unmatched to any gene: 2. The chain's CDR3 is CAWSVSGGSYEQYF. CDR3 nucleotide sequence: TGTGCCTGGAGTGTGTCAGGGGGCTCCTACGAGCAGTACTTC.

CDR3: CASSLAGHFSGNTIYF. The CDR3 DNA follows: TGCGCCAGCAGCTTGGCTGGACACTTCTCTGGAAACACCATATATTTT. V and J are TRBV5-1 and TRBJ1-3; possible D gene TRBD1, 5 bases. Germline V gene lookup returns CDR1 SGHRS and CDR2 YFSETQ. There are 16 residues in the CDR3. Trimming pared 0 bases from V and 0 bases from J, leaving 10 bases between.

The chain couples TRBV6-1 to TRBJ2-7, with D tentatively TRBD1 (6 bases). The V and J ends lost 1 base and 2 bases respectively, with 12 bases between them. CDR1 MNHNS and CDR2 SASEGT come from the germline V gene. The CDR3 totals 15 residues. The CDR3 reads CASSEDPGAPYEQYF. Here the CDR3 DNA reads TGTGCCAGCAGTGAAGACCCAGGGGCCCCCTACGAGCAGTACTTC.

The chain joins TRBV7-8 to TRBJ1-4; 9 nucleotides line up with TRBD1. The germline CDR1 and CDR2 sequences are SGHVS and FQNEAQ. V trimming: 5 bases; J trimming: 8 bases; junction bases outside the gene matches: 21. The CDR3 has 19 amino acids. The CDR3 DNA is TGTGCCAGCAGCACCCGAAGAACAGGGGGCGCGGAATCGGGCGAAAAACTGTTTTTT. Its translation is CASSTRRTGGAESGEKLFF. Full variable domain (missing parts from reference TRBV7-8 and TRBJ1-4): GAGVSQSPRYKVAKRGQDVALRCDPISGHVSLFWYQQALGQGPEFLTYFQNEAQLDKSGLPSDRFFAERPEGSVSTLKIQRTQQEDSAVYLCASSTRRTGGAESGEKLFFGSGTQLSVL.

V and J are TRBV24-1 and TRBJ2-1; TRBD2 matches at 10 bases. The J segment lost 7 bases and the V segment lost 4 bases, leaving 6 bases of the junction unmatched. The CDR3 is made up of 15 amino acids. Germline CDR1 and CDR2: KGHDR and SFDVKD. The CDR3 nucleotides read TGTGCCACCAGTGAGAAACTAGCGGGATATAATGAGCAGTTCTTC. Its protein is CATSEKLAGYNEQFF.

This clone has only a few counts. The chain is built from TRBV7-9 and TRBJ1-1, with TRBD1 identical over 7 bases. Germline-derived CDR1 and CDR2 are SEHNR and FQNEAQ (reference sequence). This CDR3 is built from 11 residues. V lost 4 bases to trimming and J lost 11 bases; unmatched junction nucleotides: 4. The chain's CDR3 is CASSSQGSAFF. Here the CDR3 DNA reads TGTGCCAGCAGCTCACAGGGGAGTGCTTTCTTT.

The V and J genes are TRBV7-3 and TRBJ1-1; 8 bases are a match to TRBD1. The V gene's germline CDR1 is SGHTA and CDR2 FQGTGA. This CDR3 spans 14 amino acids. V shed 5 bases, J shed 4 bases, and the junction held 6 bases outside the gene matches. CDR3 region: CASSLRTGSTEAFF. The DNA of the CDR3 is TGTGCCAGCAGCCTTCGGACAGGGTCCACTGAAGCTTTCTTT.

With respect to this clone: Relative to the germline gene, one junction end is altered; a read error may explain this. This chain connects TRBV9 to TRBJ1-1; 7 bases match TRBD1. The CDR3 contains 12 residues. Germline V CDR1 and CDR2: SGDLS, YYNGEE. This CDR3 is CASSSSGGPLYF. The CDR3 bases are TGTGCCAGCAGTTCGTCAGGGGGGCCGCTGTACTTT.

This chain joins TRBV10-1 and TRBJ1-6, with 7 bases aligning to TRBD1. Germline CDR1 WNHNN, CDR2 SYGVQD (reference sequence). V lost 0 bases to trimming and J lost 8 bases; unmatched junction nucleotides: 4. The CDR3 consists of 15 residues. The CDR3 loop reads CASSESCQGDSPLHF. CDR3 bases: TGCGCCAGCAGTGAGTCGTGCCAGGGGGATTCACCCCTCCACTTT.

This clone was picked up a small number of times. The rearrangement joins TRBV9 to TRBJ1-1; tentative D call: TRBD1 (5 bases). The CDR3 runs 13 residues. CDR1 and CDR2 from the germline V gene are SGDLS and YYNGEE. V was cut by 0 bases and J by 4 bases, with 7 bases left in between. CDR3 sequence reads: CASSVGQRTEAFF. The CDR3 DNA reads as TGTGCCAGCAGCGTAGGACAGCGCACTGAAGCTTTCTTT.

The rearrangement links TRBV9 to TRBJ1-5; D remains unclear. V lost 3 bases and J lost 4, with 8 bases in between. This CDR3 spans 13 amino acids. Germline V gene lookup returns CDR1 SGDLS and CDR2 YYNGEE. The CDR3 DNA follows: TGTGCCAGCAGCGCACAACCAAATCAGCCCCAGCATTTT. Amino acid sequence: CASSAQPNQPQHF.

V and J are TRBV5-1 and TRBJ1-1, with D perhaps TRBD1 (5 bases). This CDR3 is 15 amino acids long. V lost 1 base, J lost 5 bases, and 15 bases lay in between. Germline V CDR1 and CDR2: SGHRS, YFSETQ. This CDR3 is CASSLTTVGATEAFF. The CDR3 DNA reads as TGCGCCAGCAGCTTGACGACAGTAGGGGCGACTGAAGCTTTCTTT.

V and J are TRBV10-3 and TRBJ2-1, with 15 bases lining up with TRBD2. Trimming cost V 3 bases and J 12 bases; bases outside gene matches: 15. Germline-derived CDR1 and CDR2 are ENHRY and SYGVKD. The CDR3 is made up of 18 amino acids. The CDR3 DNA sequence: TGTGCCATCAGTGACCTAACCCGGACTAGCGGGAGGGCCGAGGTGCAGTTCTTC. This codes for CAISDLTRTSGRAEVQFF.

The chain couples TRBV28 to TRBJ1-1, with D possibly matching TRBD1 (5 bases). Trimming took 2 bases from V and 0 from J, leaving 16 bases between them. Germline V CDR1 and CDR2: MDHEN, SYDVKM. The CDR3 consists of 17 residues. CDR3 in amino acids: CASSLGSAGLVNTEAFF. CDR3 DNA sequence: TGTGCCAGCAGTTTAGGTTCGGCAGGGTTGGTGAACACTGAAGCTTTCTTT.

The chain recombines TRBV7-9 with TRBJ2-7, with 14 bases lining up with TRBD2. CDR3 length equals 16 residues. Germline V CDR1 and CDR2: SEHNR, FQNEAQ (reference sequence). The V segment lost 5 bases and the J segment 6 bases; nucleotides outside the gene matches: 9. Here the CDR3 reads CASSKPSGLAGGEQYF. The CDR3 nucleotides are TGTGCCAGCAGCAAACCGTCAGGACTAGCGGGAGGCGAGCAGTACTTC.

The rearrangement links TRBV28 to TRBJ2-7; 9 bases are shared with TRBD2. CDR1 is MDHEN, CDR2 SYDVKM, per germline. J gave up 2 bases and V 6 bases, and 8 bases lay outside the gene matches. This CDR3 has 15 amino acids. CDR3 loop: CASSLLAGTPYEQYF. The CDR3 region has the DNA TGTGCCAGCAGCTTGCTAGCGGGAACCCCCTACGAGCAGTACTTC. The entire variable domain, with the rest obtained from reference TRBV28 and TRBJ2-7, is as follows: DVKVTQSSRYLVKRTGEKVFLECVQDMDHENMFWYRQDPGLGLRLIYFSYDVKMKEKGDIPEGYSVSREKKERFSLILESASTNQTSMYLCASSLLAGTPYEQYFGPGTRLTVT.

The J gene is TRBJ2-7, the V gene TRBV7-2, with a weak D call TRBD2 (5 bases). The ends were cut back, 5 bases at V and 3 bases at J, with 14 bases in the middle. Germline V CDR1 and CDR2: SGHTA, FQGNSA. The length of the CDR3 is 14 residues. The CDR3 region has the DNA TGTGCCAGCAGCCCAATGGCACTAGGCTACGAGCAGTACTTC. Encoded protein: CASSPMALGYEQYF.

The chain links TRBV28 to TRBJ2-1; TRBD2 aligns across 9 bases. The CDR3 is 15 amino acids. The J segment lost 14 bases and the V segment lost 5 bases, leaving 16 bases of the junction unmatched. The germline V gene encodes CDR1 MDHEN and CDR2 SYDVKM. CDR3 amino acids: CASSASSEREALEFF. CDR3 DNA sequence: TGTGCCAGCAGTGCCTCCTCGGAGCGGGAGGCCTTGGAGTTCTTC.

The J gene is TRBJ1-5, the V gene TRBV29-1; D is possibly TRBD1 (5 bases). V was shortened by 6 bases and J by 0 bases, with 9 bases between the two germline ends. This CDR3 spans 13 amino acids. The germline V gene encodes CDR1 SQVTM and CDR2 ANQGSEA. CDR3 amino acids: CSVRGNSNQPQHF. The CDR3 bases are TGCAGCGTCCGGGGGAATAGCAATCAGCCCCAGCATTTT.

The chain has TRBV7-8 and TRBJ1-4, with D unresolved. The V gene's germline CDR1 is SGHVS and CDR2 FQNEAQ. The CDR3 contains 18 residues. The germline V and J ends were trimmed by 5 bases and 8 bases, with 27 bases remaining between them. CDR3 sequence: CASSPHLLRQQRQEKLFF. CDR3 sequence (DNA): TGTGCCAGCAGCCCCCACCTCCTCCGGCAACAGCGGCAAGAAAAACTGTTTTTT.

The CDR3 coding sequence is TGTGCCAGCAGCCCGGGACTAGAACAGCAGTTCTTC. Translated, it gives CASSPGLEQQFF. The chain combines TRBV7-8 with TRBJ2-1, with 8 bases that match TRBD2. The germline V gene has CDR1 SGHVS and CDR2 FQNEAQ. Germline trimming cut 5 bases from V and 11 bases from J; bases unmatched to any gene: 5. This CDR3 has 12 amino acids.

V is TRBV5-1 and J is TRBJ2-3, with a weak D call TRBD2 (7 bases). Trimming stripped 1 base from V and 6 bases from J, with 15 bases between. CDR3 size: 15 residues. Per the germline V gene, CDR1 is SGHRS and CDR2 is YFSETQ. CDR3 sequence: CASSLSVGGLDTQYF. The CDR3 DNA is TGCGCCAGCAGCTTGAGTGTCGGGGGGCTGGATACGCAGTATTTT.

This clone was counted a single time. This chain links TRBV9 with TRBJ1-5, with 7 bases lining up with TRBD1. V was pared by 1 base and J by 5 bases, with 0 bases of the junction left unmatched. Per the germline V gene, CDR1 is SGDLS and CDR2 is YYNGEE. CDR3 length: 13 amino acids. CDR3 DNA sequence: TGTGCCAGCAGCGTACAGGGGGATCAGCCCCAGCATTTT. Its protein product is CASSVQGDQPQHF.